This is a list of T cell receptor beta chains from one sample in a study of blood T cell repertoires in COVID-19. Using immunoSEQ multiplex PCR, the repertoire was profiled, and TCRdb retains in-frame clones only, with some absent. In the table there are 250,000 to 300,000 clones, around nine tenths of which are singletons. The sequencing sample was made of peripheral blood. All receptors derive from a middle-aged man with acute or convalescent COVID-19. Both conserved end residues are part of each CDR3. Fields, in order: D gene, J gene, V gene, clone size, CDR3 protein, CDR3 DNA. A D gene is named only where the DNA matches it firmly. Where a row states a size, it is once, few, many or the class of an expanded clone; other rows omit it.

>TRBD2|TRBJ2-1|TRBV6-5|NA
CASSLLAGGPNEQFF
TGTGCCAGCAGTCTCCTAGCGGGGGGGCCCAATGAGCAGTTCTTC
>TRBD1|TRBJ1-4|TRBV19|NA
CASSERTGGEKLFF
TGTGCCAGTAGTGAGAGGACAGGGGGTGAAAAACTGTTTTTT
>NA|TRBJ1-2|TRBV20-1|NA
CSAKLDYGYTF
TGCAGTGCCAAACTCGACTATGGCTACACCTTC
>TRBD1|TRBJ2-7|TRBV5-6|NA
CASSSQGRYEQYF
TGTGCCAGCAGCTCACAGGGGCGGTACGAGCAGTACTTC
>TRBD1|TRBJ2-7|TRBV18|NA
CASSPGTGTYSYEQYF
TGTGCCAGCTCACCCGGGACAGGGACTTATTCCTACGAGCAGTACTTC
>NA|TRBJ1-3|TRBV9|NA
CASSPIRETGNTIYF
TGTGCCAGCAGCCCCATCAGGGAAACTGGAAACACCATATATTTT
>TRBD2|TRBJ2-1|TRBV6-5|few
CASLVAGGNEQFF
TGTGCCAGCTTGGTAGCGGGGGGAAATGAGCAGTTCTTC
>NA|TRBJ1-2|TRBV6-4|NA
CASSVKEGSDGYTF
TGTGCCAGCAGTGTGAAGGAAGGAAGCGATGGCTACACCTTC
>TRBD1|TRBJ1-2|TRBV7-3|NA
CASSLTPGTGVDGYTF
TGTGCCAGCAGCTTAACCCCCGGGACAGGGGTCGATGGCTACACCTTC
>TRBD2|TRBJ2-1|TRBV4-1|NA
CASTPEGAGGLNEQFF
TGCGCCAGCACCCCCGAAGGAGCGGGGGGCCTAAATGAGCAGTTCTTC
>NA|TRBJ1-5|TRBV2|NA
CASSEAYSEQPQHF
TGTGCCAGCAGTGAAGCCTACTCGGAGCAGCCCCAGCATTTT
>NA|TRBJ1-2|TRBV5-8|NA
CASSFAGVFTF
TGTGCCAGCAGCTTTGCAGGGGTGTTCACCTTC
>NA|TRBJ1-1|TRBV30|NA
CAWSVLGGTEAFF
TGTGCCTGGAGTGTACTGGGGGGAACTGAAGCTTTCTTT
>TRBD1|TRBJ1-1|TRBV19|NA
CASSEGANTEAFF
TGTGCCAGTAGTGAGGGGGCAAACACTGAAGCTTTCTTT
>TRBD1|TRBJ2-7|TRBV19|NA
CASSPGTGAREQYF
TGTGCCAGTAGTCCCGGGACAGGGGCTAGAGAGCAGTACTTC
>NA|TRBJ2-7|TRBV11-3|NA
CASSSTDSYEQYF
TGTGCCAGCAGTTCGACCGACAGCTACGAGCAGTACTTC
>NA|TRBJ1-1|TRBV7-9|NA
CASSPQGLKKINTEAFF
TGTGCCAGCAGCCCCCAGGGACTCAAAAAGATTAACACTGAAGCTTTCTTT
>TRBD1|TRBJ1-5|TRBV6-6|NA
CASSYSGTGNQPQHF
TGTGCCAGCAGTTACTCAGGGACAGGGAATCAGCCCCAGCATTTT
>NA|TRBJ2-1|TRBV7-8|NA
CASSLLKGDNEQFF
TGTGCCAGCAGCTTACTTAAGGGGGACAATGAGCAGTTCTTC
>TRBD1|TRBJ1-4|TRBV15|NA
CATSGLQGRYEKLFF
TGTGCCACCAGCGGTTTACAGGGGCGTTATGAAAAACTGTTTTTT
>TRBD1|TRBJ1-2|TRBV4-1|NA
CASSQVDRESGYTF
TGCGCCAGCAGCCAAGTAGACAGGGAATCTGGCTACACCTTC
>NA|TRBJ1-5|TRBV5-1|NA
CASSLWGREQPQHF
TGCGCCAGCAGCTTGTGGGGGCGCGAACAGCCCCAGCATTTT
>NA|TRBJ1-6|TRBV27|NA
CASSLSGGGFGAGGNSPLHF
TGTGCCAGCAGTTTATCGGGAGGGGGATTTGGGGCCGGGGGGAATTCACCCCTCCACTTT
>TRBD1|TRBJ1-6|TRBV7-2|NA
CASSSVRGLSPLHF
TGTGCCAGCAGCTCGGTCAGGGGGCTTTCACCCCTCCACTTT
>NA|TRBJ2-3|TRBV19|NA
CASSRLFLGSGTDTQYF
TGTGCCAGTAGTCGACTCTTCCTAGGATCCGGCACAGATACGCAGTATTTT
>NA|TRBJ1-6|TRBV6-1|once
CASSDPRVHSPLHF
TGTGCCAGCAGTGACCCCAGGGTCCATTCACCCCTCCACTTT
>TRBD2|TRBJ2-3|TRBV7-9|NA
CASSLGTPFRAGGTDTQYF
TGTGCCAGCAGCTTAGGAACCCCATTTCGAGCGGGGGGCACAGATACGCAGTATTTT
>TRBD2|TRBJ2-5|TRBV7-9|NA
CASSLAGLAGVVETQYF
TGTGCCAGCAGCTTAGCGGGACTAGCGGGGGTGGTTGAGACCCAGTACTTC
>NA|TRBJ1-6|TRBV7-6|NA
CASSLKSSYNSPLHF
TGTGCCAGCAGCTTGAAGAGCTCCTATAATTCACCCCTCCACTTT
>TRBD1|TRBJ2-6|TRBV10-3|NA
CAINDRGAGANVLTF
TGTGCCATCAATGACAGGGGGGCCGGGGCCAACGTCCTGACTTTC
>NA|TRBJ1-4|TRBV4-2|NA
CASSQAPGTDEKLFF
TGTGCCAGCAGCCAGGCACCCGGGACTGATGAAAAACTGTTTTTT
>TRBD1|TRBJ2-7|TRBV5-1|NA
CASSSGQGMDEQYF
TGCGCCAGCAGCTCGGGACAGGGGATGGACGAGCAGTACTTC
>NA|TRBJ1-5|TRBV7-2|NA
CASSSYGQYNQPQHF
TGTGCCAGCAGCTCGTACGGACAGTACAATCAGCCCCAGCATTTT
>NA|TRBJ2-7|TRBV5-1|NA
CASSLVAGEDEQYF
TGCGCCAGCAGCTTGGTGGCAGGGGAAGACGAGCAGTACTTC
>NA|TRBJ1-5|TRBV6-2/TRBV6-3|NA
CASSYSSGFNQPQHF
TGTGCCAGCAGTTACTCATCAGGGTTCAATCAGCCCCAGCATTTT
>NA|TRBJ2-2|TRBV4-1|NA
CASSPTQGNTGELFF
TGCGCCAGCAGCCCGACACAGGGGAACACCGGGGAGCTGTTTTTT
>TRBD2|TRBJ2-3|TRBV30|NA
CASSPTSGGTDTQYF
TGTGCCTCCTCTCCGACTAGCGGGGGCACAGATACGCAGTATTTT
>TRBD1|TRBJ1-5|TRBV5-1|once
CASRLQGSNQPQHF
TGCGCCAGCAGACTACAGGGGAGCAATCAGCCCCAGCATTTT
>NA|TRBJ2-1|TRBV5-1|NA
CASSRDGGSGNEQFF
TGCGCCAGCAGCCGCGACGGCGGGTCGGGGAATGAGCAGTTCTTC
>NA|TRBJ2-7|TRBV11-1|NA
CASSLPQSSHEQYF
TGTGCCAGCAGCTTACCACAGTCTTCCCACGAGCAGTACTTC